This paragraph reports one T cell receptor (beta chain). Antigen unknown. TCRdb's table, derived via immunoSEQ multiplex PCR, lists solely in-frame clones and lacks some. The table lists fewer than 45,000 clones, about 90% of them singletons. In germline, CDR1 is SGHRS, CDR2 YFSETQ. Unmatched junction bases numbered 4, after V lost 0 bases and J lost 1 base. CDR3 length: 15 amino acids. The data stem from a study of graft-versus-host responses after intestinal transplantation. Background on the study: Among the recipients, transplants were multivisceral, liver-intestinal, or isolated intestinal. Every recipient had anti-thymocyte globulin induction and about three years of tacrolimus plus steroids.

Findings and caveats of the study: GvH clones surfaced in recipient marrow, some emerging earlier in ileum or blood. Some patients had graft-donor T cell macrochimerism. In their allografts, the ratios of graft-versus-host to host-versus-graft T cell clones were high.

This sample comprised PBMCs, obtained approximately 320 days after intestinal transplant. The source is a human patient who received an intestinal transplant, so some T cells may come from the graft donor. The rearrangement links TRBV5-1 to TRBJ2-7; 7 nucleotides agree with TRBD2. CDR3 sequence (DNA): TGCGCCAGCAGCTTGGATCGAGCGGGATCCTACGAGCAGTACTTC. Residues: CASSLDRAGSYEQYF.